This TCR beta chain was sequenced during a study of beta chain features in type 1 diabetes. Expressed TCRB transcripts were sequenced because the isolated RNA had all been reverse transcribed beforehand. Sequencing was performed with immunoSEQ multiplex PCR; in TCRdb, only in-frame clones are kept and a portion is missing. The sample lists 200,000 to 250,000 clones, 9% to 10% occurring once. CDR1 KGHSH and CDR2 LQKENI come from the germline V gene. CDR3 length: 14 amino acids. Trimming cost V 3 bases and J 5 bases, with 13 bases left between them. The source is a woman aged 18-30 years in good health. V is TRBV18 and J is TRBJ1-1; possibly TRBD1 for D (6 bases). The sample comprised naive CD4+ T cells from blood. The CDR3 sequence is CASSPEGGLTEAFF. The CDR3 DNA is TGTGCCAGCTCACCTGAGGGGGGGTTAACTGAAGCTTTCTTT.